The T cell receptor (beta chain) under discussion was sequenced for a study of regulatory T cells in long-lasting Graves disease (dated by TCRdb to the early 2020s). Background on the whole study: Persistent Graves' disease was defined as persistently positive TSH receptor autoantibodies together with antithyroid drug treatment for over 5 years. On average, persistent Graves' disease patients in the clinical cohort had been on antithyroid drugs for approximately 10 years. A total of roughly 35 samples were covered by TCR sequencing, comprising approximately 13 persistent and roughly 20 newly diagnosed Graves' disease patients. This study used TCR sequencing and RNA sequencing of peripheral blood to compare persistent Graves' disease patients against newly diagnosed Graves' disease patients. The study was registered as a clinical trial and conducted in China.

Germline trimming: 5 bases from V, 8 bases from J; junction bases outside gene matches: 8. Taken from the germline V gene, the CDR1 and CDR2 loops are SGHTA and FQGTGA. Including the terminal cysteine and phenylalanine, the CDR3 comprises 16 residues. Only CDR3 DNA is held: 48 bases, read in frame from base 1. The time point label here, explained by the study, means: persistent/refractory GD, antithyroid drugs over 5 years with positive TRAb. For both TCR sequencing and RNA sequencing, RNA was extracted from PBMCs using TRIzol. The diagnosis of Graves' disease followed American Thyroid Association guidelines. The patients came from an endocrinology department in Xi'an, China. Each patient gave 9 to 10 milliliters of peripheral blood, collected in an EDTA anticoagulant tube. Ficoll Paque Plus density gradient separation was used to isolate PBMCs, and no further T cell sorting was performed. An Agilent 2100 Bioanalyzer and agarose gel were used to check RNA quality, and a NanoDrop 2000 was used to measure RNA concentration.

On the study overall, not on this receptor specifically: Persistent disease showed preferential use of TRBV28, TRBJ1-2 and TRBJ2-5, whereas newly diagnosed disease favored TRBV20-1 and TRBJ2-1. More public clonotypes were shared among persistent patients (more than 2,500) than among newly diagnosed patients (approximately 1,000). Lower TCR Shannon entropy and fewer highly expanded clones were observed in persistent Graves' disease patients than in newly diagnosed patients, which suggested clonal expansion. Only peripheral blood was studied, because thyroid tissue, the primary lesion, was inaccessible. Sequencing and analysis were restricted to the TCR beta chain. As a limitation, the authors acknowledged that the small sample size may reduce accuracy.

This clonotype was found once. The antigen it recognizes is unknown. No per-base quality is available; no much larger clone lies one base away. Single-read evidence is weak. The library was produced with multiplex PCR. Reads for this sample came from an Illumina HiSeq 4000. TCR beta libraries were built with iRepertoire HTBI primers and Arm-PCR amplification of CDR3 regions. Gel purification was performed on PCR products prior to sequencing. In the paper's pipeline: Gene usage analysis of CDR3 amino acid clonotypes used the 60 to 75 TRBV and more than 13 TRBJ segments found across samples. Filtered high-quality paired reads were merged into contigs using COPE and FqMerger. BLAST was used to align contigs to IMGT TRBV, TRBD and TRBJ reference genes, with CDR3 defined following IMGT. Highly expanded clones were defined as clonotypes with a frequency above 0.1%. Shannon entropy served as the measure of repertoire diversity, while the Gini coefficient captured V-J evenness. A clonotype was considered public if more than one individual shared it. The public reads were reanalyzed by TCRdb: fastp trimming at Q25, MiXCR alignment, in-frame beta chains only. Each entry is one CDR3 protein sequence, shown with its most common DNA and genes. The V and J calls here are based on TCRdb, not the publication. This sample gives a few hundred thousand distinct CDR3 sequences in total; 20% to 25% of them show up just once. The ten most abundant clones make up roughly 56% of the sample.

This clonotype originated in a female donor with Graves disease. The sequence is built from TRBV7-3 and TRBJ2-1, and 14 junction bases match TRBD2. The sequencing used peripheral blood mononuclear cells (PBMCs), collected when the disease was refractory, from a patient treated with antithyroid drugs. The DNA reads as follows: TGTGCCAGCAGCCGACAGGGACTAGCGGGAGTCGATGAGCAGTTCTTC. The translation is CASSRQGLAGVDEQFF. Where the CDR3 stops, the reference TRBV7-3 and TRBJ2-1 genes take over; the full variable domain is GAGVSQTPSNKVTEKGKYVELRCDPISGHTALYWYRQSLGQGPEFLIYFQGTGAADDSGLPNDRFFAVRPEGSVSTLKIQRTERGDSAVYLCASSRQGLAGVDEQFFGPGTRLTVL.